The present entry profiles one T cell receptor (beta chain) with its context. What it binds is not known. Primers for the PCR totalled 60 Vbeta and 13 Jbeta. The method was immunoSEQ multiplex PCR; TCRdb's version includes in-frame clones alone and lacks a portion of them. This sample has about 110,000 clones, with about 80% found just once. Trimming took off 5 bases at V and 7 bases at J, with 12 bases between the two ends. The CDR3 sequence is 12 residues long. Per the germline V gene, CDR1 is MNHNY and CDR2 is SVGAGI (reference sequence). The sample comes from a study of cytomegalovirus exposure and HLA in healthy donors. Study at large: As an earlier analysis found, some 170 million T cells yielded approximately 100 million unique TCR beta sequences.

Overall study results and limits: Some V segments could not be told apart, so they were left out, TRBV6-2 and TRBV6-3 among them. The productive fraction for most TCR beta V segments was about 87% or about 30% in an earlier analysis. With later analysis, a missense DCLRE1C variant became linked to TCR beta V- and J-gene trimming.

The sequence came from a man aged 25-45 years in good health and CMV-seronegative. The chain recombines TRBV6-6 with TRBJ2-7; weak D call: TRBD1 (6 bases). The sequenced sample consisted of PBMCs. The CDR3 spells CASSNTGLEQYF. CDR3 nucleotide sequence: TGTGCCAGCAGTAACACAGGGCTGGAGCAGTACTTC.